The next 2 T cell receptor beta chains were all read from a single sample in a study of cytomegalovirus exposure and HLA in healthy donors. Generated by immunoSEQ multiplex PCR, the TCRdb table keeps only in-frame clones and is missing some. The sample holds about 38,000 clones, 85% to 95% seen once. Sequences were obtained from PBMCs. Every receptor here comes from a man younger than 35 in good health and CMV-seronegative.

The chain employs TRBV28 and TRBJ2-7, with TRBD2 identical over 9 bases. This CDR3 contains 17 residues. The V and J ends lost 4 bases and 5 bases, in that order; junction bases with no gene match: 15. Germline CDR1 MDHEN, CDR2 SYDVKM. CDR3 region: CASSYQVGGSGSHEQYF. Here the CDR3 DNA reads TGTGCCAGCAGTTATCAGGTCGGTGGTAGCGGGAGTCACGAGCAGTACTTC.

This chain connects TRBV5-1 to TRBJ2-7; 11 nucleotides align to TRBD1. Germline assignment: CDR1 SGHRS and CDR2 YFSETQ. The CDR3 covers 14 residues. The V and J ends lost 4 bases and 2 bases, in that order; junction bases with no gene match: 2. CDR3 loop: CASSAGQGAYEQYF. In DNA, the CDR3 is TGCGCCAGCAGCGCGGGACAGGGGGCCTACGAGCAGTACTTC. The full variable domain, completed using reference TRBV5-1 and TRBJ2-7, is KAGVTQTPRYLIKTRGQQVTLSCSPISGHRSVSWYQQTPGQGLQFLFEYFSETQRNKGNFPGRFSGRQFSNSRSEMNVSTLELGDSALYLCASSAGQGAYEQYFGPGTRLTVT.